This is a list of T cell receptor beta chains from one sample in a study of cytomegalovirus exposure and HLA in healthy donors. Data came from immunoSEQ multiplex PCR; TCRdb stores just in-frame clones and leaves some out. This sample has more than 150,000 clones; almost 85% occur once, and the top ten carry about 0.26%. Input material: PBMCs. Receptors originate from a boy between 10 and 17 years old in good health and CMV-seronegative. CDR3s include the opening cysteine and the closing phenylalanine or tryptophan. Each record gives: J gene, clone size, V gene, D gene, CDR3 length, CDR3 DNA, CDR3 protein. The D gene is left open where the match is weak. Clone size appears in some rows only: once, few, many, or a class for an expanded clone.

>TRBJ2-4|once|TRBV19|TRBD2|16
TGTGCCAGTAGTATGCTAGCGGGACGTTCTAAAAGCATTCAGTACTTC
CASSMLAGRSKSIQYF
>TRBJ1-1|.|TRBV7-9|.|15
TGTGCCAGCAGCTTCCGAGGGCGGCTGAACACTGAAGCTTTCTTT
CASSFRGRLNTEAFF
>TRBJ1-1|once|TRBV21-1|.|15
TGTGCCAGCAGCAAAGCGGGGGCGGGAGGCACTGAAGCTTTCTTT
CASSKAGAGGTEAFF
>TRBJ2-7|.|TRBV7-9|TRBD1|14
TGTGCCAGCAGCTCACCAGGGGGCGAGTACGAGCAGTACTTC
CASSSPGGEYEQYF
>TRBJ2-7|.|TRBV5-4|TRBD2|15
TGTGCCAGCAGCCCCGGACTAGCTGCGACCTACGAGCAGTACTTC
CASSPGLAATYEQYF
>TRBJ1-6|once|TRBV12-5|TRBD1|15
TGTGCTAGTGGTCCCGGACAGGGTCGGCATTCACCCCTCCACTTT
CASGPGQGRHSPLHF
>TRBJ2-3|.|TRBV5-1|TRBD2|15
TGCGCCAGCAGCTTGCCACTAGCGGGGACAGATACGCAGTATTTT
CASSLPLAGTDTQYF
>TRBJ2-3|.|TRBV4-2|TRBD2|15
TGTGCCAGCAGCCCAGGACTAGCGGGAGCAGATACGCAGTATTTT
CASSPGLAGADTQYF
>TRBJ2-7|.|TRBV6-5|TRBD2|14
TGTGCCAGTAGACTAGCGGGGGGCCGGAACGAGCAGTACTTC
CASRLAGGRNEQYF
>TRBJ2-7|.|TRBV5-4|TRBD1|14
TGTGCCAGCAGCTTATGGACAGGCTCCTACGAGCAGTACTTC
CASSLWTGSYEQYF
>TRBJ2-7|.|TRBV2|TRBD2|16
TGTGCCAGCAGTGGACTACTAGCGGGGGCCTCCTACGAGCAGTACTTC
CASSGLLAGASYEQYF
>TRBJ1-5|.|TRBV30|TRBD1|14
TGTGCCTGTACTCAGGGGGCTAATAGTCAGCCCCAGCATTTT
CACTQGANSQPQHF
>TRBJ2-3|once|TRBV18|TRBD2|15
TGTGCCAGCTCACTGTCGGGGGGGAGCACAGATACGCAGTATTTT
CASSLSGGSTDTQYF
>TRBJ2-3|.|TRBV7-9|TRBD2|15
TGTGCCAGCAGTATAACACGGGGGGGCCCGGATACGCAGTATTTT
CASSITRGGPDTQYF
>TRBJ1-1|few|TRBV7-9|.|19
TGTGCCAGCAGCTCTAAAATTGGGGTCTTGAACAGGGAGCGCACTGAAGCTTTCTTT
CASSSKIGVLNRERTEAFF
>TRBJ2-7|.|TRBV19|TRBD1|15
TGTGCCAGTAGTATACGTGAGGGGGCGAGCTACGAGCAGTACTTC
CASSIREGASYEQYF
>TRBJ2-7|.|TRBV7-6|TRBD1|16
TGTGCCAGCAGCTTAAGATTTGACAGGGGGCTCAACGAGCAGTACTTC
CASSLRFDRGLNEQYF
>TRBJ1-3|.|TRBV30|.|14
TGTGCCTGGAGTAAAGGGGGATCTGGAAACACCATATATTTT
CAWSKGGSGNTIYF
>TRBJ1-4|.|TRBV5-6|.|16
TGTGCCAGCAGCTTGACAAGCCTAGGGACAAAAGAAAAACTGTTTTTT
CASSLTSLGTKEKLFF
>TRBJ1-3|.|TRBV7-9|.|16
TGTGCCAGCAGCTTATTTACAGGGCCCTCTGGAAACACCATATATTTT
CASSLFTGPSGNTIYF